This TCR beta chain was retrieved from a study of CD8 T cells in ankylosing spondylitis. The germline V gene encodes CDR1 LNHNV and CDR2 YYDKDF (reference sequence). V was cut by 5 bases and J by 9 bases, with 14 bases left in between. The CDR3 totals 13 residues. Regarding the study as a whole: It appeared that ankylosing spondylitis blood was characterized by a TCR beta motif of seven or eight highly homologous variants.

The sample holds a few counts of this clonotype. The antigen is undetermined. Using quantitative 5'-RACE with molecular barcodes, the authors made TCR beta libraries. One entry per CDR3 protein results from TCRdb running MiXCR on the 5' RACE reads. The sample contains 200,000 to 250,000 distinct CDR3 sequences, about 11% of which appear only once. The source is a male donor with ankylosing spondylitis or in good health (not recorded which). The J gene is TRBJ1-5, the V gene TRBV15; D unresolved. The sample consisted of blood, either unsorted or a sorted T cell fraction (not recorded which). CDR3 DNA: TGTGCCACCAGCTACCTGCGTGGGCGGCCCCAGCATTTT. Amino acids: CATSYLRGRPQHF. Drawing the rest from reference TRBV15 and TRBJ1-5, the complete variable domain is DAMVIQNPRYQVTQFGKPVTLSCSQTLNHNVMYWYQQKSSQAPKLLFHYYDKDFNNEADTPDNFQSRRPNTSFCFLDIRSPGLGDTAMYLCATSYLRGRPQHFGDGTRLSIL.